This TCR beta chain was retrieved from a study of CD8 T cells in ankylosing spondylitis. Findings and limits, study-wide: Apparently characteristic of ankylosing spondylitis blood was a TCR beta motif (roughly eight highly homologous variants). Certain motif variants had earlier been reported in reactive arthritis synovial fluid and blood. Disease-linked clones were reportedly significantly enriched in matched ankylosing spondylitis synovial fluid.

Quantitative 5'-RACE with molecular barcodes produced the TCR beta libraries. TCRdb called the 5' RACE reads again in MiXCR, with one record for every CDR3 protein. The repertoire holds 150,000 to 200,000 distinct CDR3 sequences, with roughly 18% as singletons. This clonotype was counted once. Its antigen is still unknown. Trimming removed 0 bases at V and 6 bases at J, with 12 bases between. Germline values: CDR1 MNHNY, CDR2 SVGAGI (reference sequence). The CDR3 runs 15 residues. The V gene is TRBV6-6, the J gene TRBJ2-1; TRBD2 might be the D (6 bases). This sequence originates from a male donor under 35 with ankylosing spondylitis or in good health (not recorded which). Sample: blood, either unsorted or a sorted T cell fraction (not recorded which). CDR3 sequence: CASSYSNPAGNEQFF. DNA for the CDR3: TGTGCCAGCAGTTACTCGAACCCAGCGGGCAATGAGCAGTTCTTC.